Sequencing of this T cell receptor beta chain was carried out in a study of blood T cell repertoires in COVID-19. Overall study context: Whether acute or convalescent, the COVID-19 samples came from the United States, Italy and Spain. Sources were T cells, B-cell-depleted T cells, or PBMCs; the material itself was cDNA or gDNA.

The authors' processing: For nucleated cells, counts were estimated from reference gene primer amplification. Assay used: immunoSEQ multiplex PCR; TCRdb lists only in-frame clones, some missing. The V and J calls and clone size are taken from that table; D and trimming were inferred from the DNA. The sample lists 100,000 to 150,000 clones, over 60% seen once, with about 40% in the top ten. There are many counts of this clone. The TCR was taken from a man aged 35-49 years with active or convalescent COVID-19. The sample was peripheral blood.

CDR3 sequence (DNA): TGTGCTAGTGGTTTGGTCAAAGGCGGGGACTTAACAGATACGCAGTATTTT. Its protein is CASGLVKGGDLTDTQYF. The J gene is TRBJ2-3, the V gene TRBV12-5; D perhaps matches TRBD2 (6 bases). V was shortened by 0 bases and J by 3 bases, with 16 bases between the two germline ends. Germline values: CDR1 LGHNT, CDR2 FRNRAP. The CDR3 is 17 amino acids. The full variable domain, completed using reference TRBV12-5 and TRBJ2-3, is DARVTQTPRHKVTEMGQEVTMRCQPILGHNTVFWYRQTMMQGLELLAYFRNRAPLDDSGMPKDRFSAEMPDATLATLKIQPSEPRDSAVYFCASGLVKGGDLTDTQYFGPGTRLTVL.